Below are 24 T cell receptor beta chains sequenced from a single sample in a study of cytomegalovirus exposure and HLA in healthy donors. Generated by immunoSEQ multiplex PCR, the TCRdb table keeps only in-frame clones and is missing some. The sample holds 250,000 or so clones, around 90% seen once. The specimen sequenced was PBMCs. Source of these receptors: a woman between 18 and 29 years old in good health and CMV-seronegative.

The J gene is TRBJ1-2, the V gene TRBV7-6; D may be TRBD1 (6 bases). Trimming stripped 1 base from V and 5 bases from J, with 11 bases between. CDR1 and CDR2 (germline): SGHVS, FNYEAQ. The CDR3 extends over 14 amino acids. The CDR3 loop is CASSLELTGYGYTF. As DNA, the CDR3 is TGTGCCAGCAGCTTAGAGCTAACAGGGTATGGCTACACCTTC.

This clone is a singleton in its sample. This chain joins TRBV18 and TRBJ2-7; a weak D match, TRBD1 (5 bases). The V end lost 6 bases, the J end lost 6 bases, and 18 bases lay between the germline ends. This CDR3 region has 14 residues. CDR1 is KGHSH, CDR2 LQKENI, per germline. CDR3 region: CASSPNDSPGEQYV. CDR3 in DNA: TGTGCCAGCTCCCCAAACGACAGCCCCGGCGAGCAGTACGTC.

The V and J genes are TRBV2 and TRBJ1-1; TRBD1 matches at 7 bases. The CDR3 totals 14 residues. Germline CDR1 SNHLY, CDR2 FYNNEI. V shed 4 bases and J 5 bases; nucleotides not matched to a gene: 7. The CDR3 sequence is CASSVNRGATEAFF. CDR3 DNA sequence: TGTGCCAGCAGTGTAAACAGGGGAGCAACTGAAGCTTTCTTT.

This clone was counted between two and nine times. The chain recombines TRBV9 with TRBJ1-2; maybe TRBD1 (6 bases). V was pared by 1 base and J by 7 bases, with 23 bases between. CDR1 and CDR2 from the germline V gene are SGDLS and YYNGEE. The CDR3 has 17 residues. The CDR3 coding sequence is TGTGCCAGCAGCGTAACTCCCCAGACCACAGGGTTCTCTGGCTACACCTTC. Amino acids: CASSVTPQTTGFSGYTF.

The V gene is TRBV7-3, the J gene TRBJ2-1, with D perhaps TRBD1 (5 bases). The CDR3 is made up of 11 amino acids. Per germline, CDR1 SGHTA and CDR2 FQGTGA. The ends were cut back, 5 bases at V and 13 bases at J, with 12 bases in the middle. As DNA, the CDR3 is TGTGCCAGCAGCGCAGGGTACGGACAGTTCTTC. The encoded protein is CASSAGYGQFF.

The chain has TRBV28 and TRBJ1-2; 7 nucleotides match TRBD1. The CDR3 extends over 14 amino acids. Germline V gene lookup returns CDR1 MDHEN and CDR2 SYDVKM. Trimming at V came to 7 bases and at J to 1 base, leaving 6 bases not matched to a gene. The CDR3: CASTTTGINYGYTF. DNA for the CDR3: TGTGCCAGCACCACGACAGGGATTAACTATGGCTACACCTTC.

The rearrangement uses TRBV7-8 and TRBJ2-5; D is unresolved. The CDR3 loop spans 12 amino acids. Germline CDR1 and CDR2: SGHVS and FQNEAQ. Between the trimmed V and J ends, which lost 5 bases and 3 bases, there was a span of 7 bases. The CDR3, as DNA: TGTGCCAGCAGCCTCTCAGAAGAGACCCAGTACTTC. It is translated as CASSLSEETQYF.

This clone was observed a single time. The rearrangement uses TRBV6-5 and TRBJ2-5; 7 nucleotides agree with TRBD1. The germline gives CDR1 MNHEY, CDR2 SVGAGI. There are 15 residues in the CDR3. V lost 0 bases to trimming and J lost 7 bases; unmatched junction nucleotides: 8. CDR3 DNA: TGTGCCAGCAGTTACTCTCCAGGGGGAAGGATGACCCAGTACTTC. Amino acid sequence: CASSYSPGGRMTQYF.

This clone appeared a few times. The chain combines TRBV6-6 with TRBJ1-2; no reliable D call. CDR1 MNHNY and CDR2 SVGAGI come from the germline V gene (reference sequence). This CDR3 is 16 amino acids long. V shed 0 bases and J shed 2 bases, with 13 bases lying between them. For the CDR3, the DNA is TGTGCCAGCAGTTACTCGACGGTAGGCAGGAACTATGGCTACACCTTC. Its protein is CASSYSTVGRNYGYTF.

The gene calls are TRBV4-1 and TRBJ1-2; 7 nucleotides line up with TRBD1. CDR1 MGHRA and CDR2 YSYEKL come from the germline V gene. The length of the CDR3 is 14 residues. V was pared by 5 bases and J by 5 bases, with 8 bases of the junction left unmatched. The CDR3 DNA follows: TGCGCCAGCAGCTCACCCGGGACAGCATATGGCTACACCTTC. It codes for CASSSPGTAYGYTF.

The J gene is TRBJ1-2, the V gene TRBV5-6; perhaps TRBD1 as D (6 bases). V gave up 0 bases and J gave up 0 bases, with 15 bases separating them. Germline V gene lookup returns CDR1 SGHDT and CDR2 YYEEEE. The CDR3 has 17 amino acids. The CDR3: CASSLVAGDPSNYGYTF. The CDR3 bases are TGTGCCAGCAGCTTGGTAGCAGGGGACCCTTCTAACTATGGCTACACCTTC.

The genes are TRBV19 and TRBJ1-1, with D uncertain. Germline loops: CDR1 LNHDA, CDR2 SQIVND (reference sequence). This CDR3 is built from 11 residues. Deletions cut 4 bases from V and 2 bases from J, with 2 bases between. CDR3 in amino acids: CASSTNTEAFF. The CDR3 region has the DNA TGTGCCAGTAGTACTAACACTGAAGCTTTCTTT.

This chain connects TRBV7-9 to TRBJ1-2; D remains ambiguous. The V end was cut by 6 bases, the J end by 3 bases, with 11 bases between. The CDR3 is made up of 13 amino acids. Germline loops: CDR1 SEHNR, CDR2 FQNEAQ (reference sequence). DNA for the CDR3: TGTGCCAGCAGTTACGCAGGCCACTATGGCTACACCTTC. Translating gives CASSYAGHYGYTF.

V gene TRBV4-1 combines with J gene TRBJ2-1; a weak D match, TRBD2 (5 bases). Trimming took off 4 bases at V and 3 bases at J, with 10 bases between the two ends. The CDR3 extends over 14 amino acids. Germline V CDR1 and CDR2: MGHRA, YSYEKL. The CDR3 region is CASSLEDDYNEQFF. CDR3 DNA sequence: TGCGCCAGCAGCCTGGAGGACGACTACAATGAGCAGTTCTTC.

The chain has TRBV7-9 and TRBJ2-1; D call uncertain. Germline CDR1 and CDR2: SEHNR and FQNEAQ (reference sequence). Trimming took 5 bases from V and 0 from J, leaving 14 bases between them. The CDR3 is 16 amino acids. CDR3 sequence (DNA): TGTGCCAGCAGCCCCCTTGCTTCGAGCTCCTACAATGAGCAGTTCTTC. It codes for CASSPLASSSYNEQFF.

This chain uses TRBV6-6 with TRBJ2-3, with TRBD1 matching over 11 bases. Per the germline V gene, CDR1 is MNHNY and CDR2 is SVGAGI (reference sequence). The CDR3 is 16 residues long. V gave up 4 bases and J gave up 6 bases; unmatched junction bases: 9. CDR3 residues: CASSSSDRGLGDTQYF. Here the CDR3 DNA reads TGTGCCAGCAGTTCCTCGGACAGGGGGCTGGGGGATACGCAGTATTTT.

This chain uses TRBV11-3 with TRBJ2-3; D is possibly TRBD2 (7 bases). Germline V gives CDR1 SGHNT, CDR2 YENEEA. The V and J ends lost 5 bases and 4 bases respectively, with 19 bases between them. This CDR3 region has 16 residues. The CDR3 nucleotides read TGTGCCAGCAGCCTCGGGGGGCCCTTACGTGCAGATACGCAGTATTTT. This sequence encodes CASSLGGPLRADTQYF.

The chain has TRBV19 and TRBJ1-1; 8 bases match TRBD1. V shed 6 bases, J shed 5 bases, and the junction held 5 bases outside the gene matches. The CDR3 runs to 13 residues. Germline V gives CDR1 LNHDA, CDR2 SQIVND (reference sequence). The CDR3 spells CASSRTGKTEAFF. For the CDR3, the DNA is TGTGCCAGTAGCAGGACAGGGAAAACTGAAGCTTTCTTT.

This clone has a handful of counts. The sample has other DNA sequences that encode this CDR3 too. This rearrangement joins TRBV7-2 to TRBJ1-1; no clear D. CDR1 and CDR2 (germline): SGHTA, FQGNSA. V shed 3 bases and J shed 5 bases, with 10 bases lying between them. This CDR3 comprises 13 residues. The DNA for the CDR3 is TGTGCCAGCAGCTTTGGAGGGTATACTGAAGCTTTCTTT. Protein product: CASSFGGYTEAFF.

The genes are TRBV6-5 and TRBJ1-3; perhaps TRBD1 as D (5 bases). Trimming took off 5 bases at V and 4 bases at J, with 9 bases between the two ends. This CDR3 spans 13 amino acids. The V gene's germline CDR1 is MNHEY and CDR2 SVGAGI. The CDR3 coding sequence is TGTGCCAGCAGTACGGGACTGGGAAACACCATATATTTT. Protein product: CASSTGLGNTIYF.

In DNA form, the CDR3 reads TGTGCCAGTAGTATATCCGGGGAGGGCTATGGCTACACCTTC. Encoded protein: CASSISGEGYGYTF. The V and J genes are TRBV19 and TRBJ1-2; D unclear. Germline V CDR1 and CDR2: LNHDA, SQIVND (reference sequence). The CDR3 runs to 14 residues. V dropped 2 bases and J dropped 4 bases, with 11 bases sitting between them.

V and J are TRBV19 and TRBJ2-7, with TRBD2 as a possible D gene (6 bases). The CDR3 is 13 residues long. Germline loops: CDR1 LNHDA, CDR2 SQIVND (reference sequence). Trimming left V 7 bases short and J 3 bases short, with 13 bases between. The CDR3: CASTPGGFYEQYF. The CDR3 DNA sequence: TGTGCCAGTACCCCTGGGGGGTTCTACGAGCAGTACTTC.

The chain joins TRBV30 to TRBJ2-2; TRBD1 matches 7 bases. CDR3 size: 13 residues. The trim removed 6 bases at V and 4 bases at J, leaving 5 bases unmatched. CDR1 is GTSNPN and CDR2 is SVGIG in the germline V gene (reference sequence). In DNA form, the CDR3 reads TGTGCCTGCTACAGGGGTCCCACCGGGGAGCTGTTTTTT. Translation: CACYRGPTGELFF.

CDR3 protein: CASSYDRDSGNTIYF. CDR3 in DNA: TGTGCCAGCAGTTACGACAGAGACTCTGGAAACACCATATATTTT. The chain carries TRBV6-5 and TRBJ1-3; tentatively, D is TRBD1 (5 bases). V gave up 2 bases and J gave up 0 bases, with 8 bases separating them. Germline assignment: CDR1 MNHEY and CDR2 SVGAGI. The length of the CDR3 is 15 residues.